This note documents a single TCR beta chain sequence. No antigen is known for it. These data belong to a study of early T cells in non-severe SARS-CoV-2 infection. Study as a whole: It was bulk RNA from unsorted whole blood that was sequenced, and the chains were unpaired.

Individually, cDNA molecules had unique molecular identifiers attached to them. TCRdb fed the 5' RACE reads into MiXCR, producing one record per CDR3 protein. The repertoire holds 60,000 to 65,000 distinct CDR3 sequences, with around 13% as singletons. Points from the study as a whole: Lookups in VDJdb leaned toward anti-spike CD8 responses and missed private and CD4 specificities.

There are 13 residues in the CDR3. The germline V and J ends were trimmed by 4 bases and 2 bases, with 10 bases remaining between them. Germline assignment: CDR1 SGHRS and CDR2 YFSETQ. V gene TRBV5-1 combines with J gene TRBJ2-7, with a possible D match to TRBD2 (6 bases). The source material was whole blood. This clonotype was sampled from an adult who was a healthcare worker with PCR-confirmed SARS-CoV-2 infection or an uninfected control (not recorded which). This chain's CDR3 is CASSRDSPYEQYF. CDR3 DNA: TGCGCCAGCAGCCGGGACTCCCCCTACGAGCAGTACTTC.